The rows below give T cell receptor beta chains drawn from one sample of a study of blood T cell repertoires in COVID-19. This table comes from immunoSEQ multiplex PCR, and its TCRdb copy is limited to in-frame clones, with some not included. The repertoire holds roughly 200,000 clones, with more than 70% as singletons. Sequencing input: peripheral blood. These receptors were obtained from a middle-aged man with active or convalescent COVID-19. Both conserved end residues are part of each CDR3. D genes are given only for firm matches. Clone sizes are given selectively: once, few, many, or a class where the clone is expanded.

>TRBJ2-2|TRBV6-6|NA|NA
TGTGCCAGCAGTAAGGAACCGTGGGCCCATACCGGGGAGCTGTTTTTT
CASSKEPWAHTGELFF
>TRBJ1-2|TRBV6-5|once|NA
TGTGCCAGCAGTTACACGGACAGAATCTATGGCTACACCTTC
CASSYTDRIYGYTF
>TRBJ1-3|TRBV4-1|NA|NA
TGCGCCAGCAGCCCCGATTCAGGGATTGGAAACACCATATATTTT
CASSPDSGIGNTIYF
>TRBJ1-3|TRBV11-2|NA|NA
TGTGCCAGCAGCTTTTCCAGGGCGGGAAACACCATATATTTT
CASSFSRAGNTIYF
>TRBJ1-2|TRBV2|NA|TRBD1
TGTGCCAGCAGGACAGGGGAGGCCTATGGCTACACCTTC
CASRTGEAYGYTF
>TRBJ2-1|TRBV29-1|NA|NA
TGCAGCGGTGGGAGGTTAGCGGAGGTCTACAATGAGCAGTTCTTC
CSGGRLAEVYNEQFF
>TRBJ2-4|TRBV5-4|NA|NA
TGTGCCAGCAGCTTTGCAGGGGGACTGGCCAAAAACATTCAGTACTTC
CASSFAGGLAKNIQYF
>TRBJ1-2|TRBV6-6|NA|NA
TGTGCCAGCAGTTACCGGCCGGGAGAAGTGAATGGCTACACCTTC
CASSYRPGEVNGYTF
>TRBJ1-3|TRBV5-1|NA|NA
TGCGCCAGCAGACCGACAGCGCTCTCTGGAAACACCATATATTTT
CASRPTALSGNTIYF
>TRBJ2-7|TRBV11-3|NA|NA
TGTGCCAGCAGCTTAGATCTGGGGGCAAGCTCCTACGAGCAGTACTTC
CASSLDLGASSYEQYF
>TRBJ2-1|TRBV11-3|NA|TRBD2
TGTGCCAGCAGCGGACGGACTAGCGGGAGTGATTACAATGAGCAGTTCTTC
CASSGRTSGSDYNEQFF
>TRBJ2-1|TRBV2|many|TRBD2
TGTGCCAGCACATTAGCGGGAGGGGGATTCAATGAGCAGTTCTTC
CASTLAGGGFNEQFF
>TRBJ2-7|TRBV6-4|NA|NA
TGTGCCAGCAGTGACATACGCAGGTACGAGCAGTACTTC
CASSDIRRYEQYF
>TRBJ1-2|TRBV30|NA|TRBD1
TGTGCCTGGAACCCGGGACAGGGCGGCTACACCTTC
CAWNPGQGGYTF
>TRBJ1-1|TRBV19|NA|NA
TGTGCCAGTAGCGTACCGGGAGACCGGTTAAACACTGAAGCTTTCTTT
CASSVPGDRLNTEAFF
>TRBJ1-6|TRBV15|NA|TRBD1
TGTGCCACCAGCAGAGGTCCAGGGCAGGGGGGTTCACCCCTCCACTTT
CATSRGPGQGGSPLHF
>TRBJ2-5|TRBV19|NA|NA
TGTGCCAGTAGGGACGACAGACGAGAGACCCAGTACTTC
CASRDDRRETQYF
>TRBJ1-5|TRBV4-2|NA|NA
TGTGCCAGCAGCGCCAGGGGCGGTCAGCCCCAGCATTTT
CASSARGGQPQHF
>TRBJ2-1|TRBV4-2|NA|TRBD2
TGTGCCAGCAGCCAAGATCTCTCCGGGACTAGCGGCAATGAGCAGTTCTTC
CASSQDLSGTSGNEQFF
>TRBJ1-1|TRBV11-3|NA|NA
TGTGCCAGCAGCCCCACAGGGAACACTGAAGCTTTCTTT
CASSPTGNTEAFF
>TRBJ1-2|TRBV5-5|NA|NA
TGTGCCAGCAGCTTGAACAGGGAGCGCGGCTACACCTTC
CASSLNRERGYTF
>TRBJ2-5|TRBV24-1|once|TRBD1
TGTGCCACCAGTGATCCGGGACAGGGGATACAGACCCAGTACTTC
CATSDPGQGIQTQYF
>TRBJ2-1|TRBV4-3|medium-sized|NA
TGCGCCAGCAGCCAACCCTCCGGGGGCTACAATGAGCAGTTCTTC
CASSQPSGGYNEQFF
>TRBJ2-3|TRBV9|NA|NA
TGTGCCAGCAGCGTAACGGGGGTGGTAAGAGATACGCAGTATTTT
CASSVTGVVRDTQYF
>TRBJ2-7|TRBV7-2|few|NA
TGTGCCAGCAGCTTTGGGGGGGCCGGTGGATACGAGCAGTACTTC
CASSFGGAGGYEQYF
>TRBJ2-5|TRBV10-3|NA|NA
TGTGCCATCAGTGAGTCGGCCCAAGAGACCCAGTACTTC
CAISESAQETQYF
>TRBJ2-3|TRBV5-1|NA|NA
TGCGCCAGCAGCCATTCTCCCCAGGGGGGTTCCACAGATACGCAGTATTTT
CASSHSPQGGSTDTQYF
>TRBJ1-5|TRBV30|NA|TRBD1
TGTGCCTGGAGGGGACAGGGTAAAGGCAATCAGCCCCAGCATTTT
CAWRGQGKGNQPQHF
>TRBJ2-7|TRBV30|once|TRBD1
TGTGCCTGGAGTGCCCGGGACAGGTCCAGGCAGGACTTC
CAWSARDRSRQDF
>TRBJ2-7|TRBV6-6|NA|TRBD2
TGTGCCAGCAGCCAAGCGGGAGGCTCCGTGGAGCAGTACTTC
CASSQAGGSVEQYF
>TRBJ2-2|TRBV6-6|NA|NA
TGTGCCAGCAGTTACAGACAATTCACTGGGGAGCTGTTTTTT
CASSYRQFTGELFF
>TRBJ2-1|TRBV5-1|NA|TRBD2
TGCGCCAGCAGCTTGGTGGTAGCGGGAGGGGCGGGGAATGAGCAGTTCTTC
CASSLVVAGGAGNEQFF
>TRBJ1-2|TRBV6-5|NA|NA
TGTGCCACCGGGCGTGGGGAGAATAGCTATGGCTACACCTTC
CATGRGENSYGYTF
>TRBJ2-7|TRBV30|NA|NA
TGTGCCTGGAGTGAAACAGGCTACGAGCAGTACTTC
CAWSETGYEQYF
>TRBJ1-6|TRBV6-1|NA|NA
TGTGCCAGCAGTGACCTCTATAATTCACCCCTCCACTTT
CASSDLYNSPLHF
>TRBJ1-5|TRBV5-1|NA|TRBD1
TGCGCCAGCAGCGCGGGACAGGCGAACCATAGCAATCAGCCCCAGCATTTT
CASSAGQANHSNQPQHF
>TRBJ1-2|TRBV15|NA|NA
TGTGCCACCAGCAGAGGTCGGGGTGTACATGGATACACCTTC
CATSRGRGVHGYTF
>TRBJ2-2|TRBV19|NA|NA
TGTGCCAGTAGCCAGGGGATCGGGGAGCTGTTTTTT
CASSQGIGELFF
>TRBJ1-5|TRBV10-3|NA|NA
TGTGCCATCAGTGAAAGGACAGGCAATCAGCCCCAGCATTTT
CAISERTGNQPQHF
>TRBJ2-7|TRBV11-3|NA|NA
TGTGCCAGCAGCTTAGTCTTAGGCGCAGGGGTGCCCTACGAGCAGTACTTC
CASSLVLGAGVPYEQYF
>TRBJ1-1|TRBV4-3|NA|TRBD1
TGCGCCAGCAGCCAGTTTACTGCGGGACAGACTAACACTGAAGCTTTCTTT
CASSQFTAGQTNTEAFF
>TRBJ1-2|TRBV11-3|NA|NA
TGTGCCAGCAGCTTAATGGGATCGGGGGGCTACACCTTC
CASSLMGSGGYTF
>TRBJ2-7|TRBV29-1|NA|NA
TGCAGCGTTGAATTGGGGGGTACCTCCTACGAGCAGTACTTC
CSVELGGTSYEQYF
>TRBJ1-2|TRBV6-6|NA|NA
TGTGCCAGCAGTCCTCTCGGGAGGGTCAACTATGGCTACACCTTC
CASSPLGRVNYGYTF
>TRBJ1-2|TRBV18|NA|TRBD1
TGTGCCAGCTCTCCGGACAGGGGTTCCTATGGCTACACCTTC
CASSPDRGSYGYTF
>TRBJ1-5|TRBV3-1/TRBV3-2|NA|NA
TGTGCCAGCAGCCAAGGGGGAGGGAATAATCAGCCCCAGCATTTT
CASSQGGGNNQPQHF
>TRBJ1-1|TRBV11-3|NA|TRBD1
TGTGCCAGCAGCTTAGAACAGGGGCATGAAGCTTTCTTT
CASSLEQGHEAFF
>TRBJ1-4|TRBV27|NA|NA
TGTGCCAGCAGTTTACGTGCCTCAGGGGAAAAGAATGAAAAACTGTTTTTT
CASSLRASGEKNEKLFF
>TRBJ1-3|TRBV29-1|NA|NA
TGCAGCGTTACAGAACACTCTGGAAACACCATATATTTT
CSVTEHSGNTIYF